This T cell receptor (beta chain) was sequenced during a study of T cells in Graves' hyperthyroidism and ophthalmopathy. To note about this clonotype: Its antigen is undetermined.

Patients aged 18 to 65 with hyperthyroidism were newly diagnosed, with duration under 2 months. Patients were excluded for uncontrolled infection, other autoimmune disease, pregnancy or lactation. Study-level points and caveats: Clonotypes that were expanded in thyroid above 0.001 mostly appeared in blood too.

From RNA transcripts, TCR beta CDR3 regions were amplified. Carried out on the TCR CDR3, a first-round RT-PCR used the HTBI primer set. One entry per CDR3 protein, called by TCRdb with MiXCR from the multiplex PCR reads. The table includes a few hundred thousand distinct CDR3 sequences, around 42% detected once. The CDR3 consists of 13 residues. V gave up 7 bases and J gave up 14 bases, with 21 bases separating them. Germline V CDR1 and CDR2: ENHRY, SYGVKD. The receptor was isolated from a woman between 18 and 30 years old with Graves' hyperthyroidism. What was sequenced was peripheral blood or thyroid tissue (not recorded which). The chain uses TRBV10-3 and TRBJ1-5; D might be TRBD1 (5 bases). CDR3 sequence reads: CAITRGEGLDEHF. The CDR3 DNA sequence: TGTGCCATCACGCGGGGAGAGGGGTTAGATGAGCATTTT.